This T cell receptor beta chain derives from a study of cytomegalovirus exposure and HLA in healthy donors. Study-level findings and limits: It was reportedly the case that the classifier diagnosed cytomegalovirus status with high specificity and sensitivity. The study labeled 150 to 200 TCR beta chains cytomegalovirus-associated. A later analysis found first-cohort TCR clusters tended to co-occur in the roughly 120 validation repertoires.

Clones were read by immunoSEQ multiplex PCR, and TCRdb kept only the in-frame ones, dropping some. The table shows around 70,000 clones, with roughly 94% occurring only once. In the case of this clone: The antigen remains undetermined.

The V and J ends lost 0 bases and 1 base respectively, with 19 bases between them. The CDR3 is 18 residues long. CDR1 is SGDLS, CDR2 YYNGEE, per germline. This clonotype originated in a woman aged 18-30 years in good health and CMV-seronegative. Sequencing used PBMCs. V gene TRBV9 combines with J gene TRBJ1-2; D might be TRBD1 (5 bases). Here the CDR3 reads CASSVASLGATVNYGYTF. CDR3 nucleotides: TGTGCCAGCAGCGTAGCCTCTCTTGGGGCAACCGTTAACTATGGCTACACCTTC.